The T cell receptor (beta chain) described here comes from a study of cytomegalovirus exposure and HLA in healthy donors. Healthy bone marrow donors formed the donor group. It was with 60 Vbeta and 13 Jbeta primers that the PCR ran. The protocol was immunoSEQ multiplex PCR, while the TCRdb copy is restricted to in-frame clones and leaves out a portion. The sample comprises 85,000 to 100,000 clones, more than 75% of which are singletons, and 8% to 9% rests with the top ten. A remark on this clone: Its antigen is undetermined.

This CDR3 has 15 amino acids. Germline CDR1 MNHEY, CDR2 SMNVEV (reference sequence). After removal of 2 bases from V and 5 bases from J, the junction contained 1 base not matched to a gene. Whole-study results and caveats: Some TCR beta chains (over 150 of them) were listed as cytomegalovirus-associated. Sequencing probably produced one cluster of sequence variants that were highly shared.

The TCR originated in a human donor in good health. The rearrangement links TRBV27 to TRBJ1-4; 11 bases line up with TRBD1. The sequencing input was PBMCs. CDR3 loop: CASSLGTGGNEKLFF. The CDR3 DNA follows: TGTGCCAGCAGTTTAGGGACAGGGGGGAATGAAAAACTGTTTTTT.